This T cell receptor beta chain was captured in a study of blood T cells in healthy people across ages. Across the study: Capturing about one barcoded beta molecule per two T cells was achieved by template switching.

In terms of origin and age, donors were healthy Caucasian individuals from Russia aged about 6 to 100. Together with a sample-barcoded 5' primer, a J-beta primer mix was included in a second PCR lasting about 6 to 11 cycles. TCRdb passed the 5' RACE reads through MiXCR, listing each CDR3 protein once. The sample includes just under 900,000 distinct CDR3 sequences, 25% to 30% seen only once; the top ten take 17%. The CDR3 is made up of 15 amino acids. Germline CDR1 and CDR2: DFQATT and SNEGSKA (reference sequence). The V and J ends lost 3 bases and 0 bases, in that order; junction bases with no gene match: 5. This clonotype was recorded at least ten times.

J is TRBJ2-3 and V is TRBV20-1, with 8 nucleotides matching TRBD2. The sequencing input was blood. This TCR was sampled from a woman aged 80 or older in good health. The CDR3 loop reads CSASGAGASTDTQYF. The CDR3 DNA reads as TGCAGTGCTAGTGGAGCGGGGGCTAGCACAGATACGCAGTATTTT.